This T cell receptor (beta chain) was recovered during a study of shared T cell receptors in the human thymus (dated by TCRdb to the early 2020s). Regarding the study in general: The study examined how the human thymus generates shared, self-reactive T-cell receptor alpha chains.

Preparation of the library involved the immunoSEQ multiplex PCR assay. Sourced from immuneACCESS, this table was stored by TCRdb with only in-frame sequences that have V and J called. A share of the clones is absent; for the studies checked, an unresolved V gene accounts for under half, and the remainder has no known explanation. This sample holds some 700,000 clones; around 89% were observed only once. Approximately 0.01% of the sample goes to the ten largest clones. On this clone: Its antigen has not been determined. There are no base qualities to consult, and no much larger clone falls within one base.

V lost 0 bases and J lost 4 bases; the stretch between them is 13 bases long. The CDR1 and CDR2 encoded by the germline V gene (reference sequence) are SGHNT and YYREEE. Counted from cysteine to phenylalanine, this CDR3 has 15 amino acids. Solely the CDR3 DNA is kept, with 45 bases framed from the first base. These data also featured in a second study, about human thymus T cells. As that second paper reports: Donors were immunologically healthy infants undergoing open corrective cardiac surgery for congenital heart defects in Finland. The thymus tissue came from surgical resects taken out during corrective cardiac surgery. Usage of V and J gene segments appeared to be biased in both the thymic and the peripheral blood repertoires. Highly overlapping thymic TCR repertoires among unrelated individuals were reported in the related research. The study described the TCR alpha and beta repertoires in fewer than 10 infant thymus samples and a few matching peripheral blood samples. The cohort included a handful of male and two female infants, with donor ages spanning 7 to 244 days. After being mechanically released from the tissue, thymocytes were kept at -70 degrees C in pellets of about 10-33 million cells. Genomic DNA was extracted from frozen cell pellets with a QIAsymphony instrument. The immunoSEQ multiplex PCR assay was used to amplify the TCRB and TCRAD loci from a standardized quantity of quality-controlled genomic DNA. Amplicons spanned the V(D)J region at a length sufficient to cover the CDR3 and identify V and J genes. Through the commercial immunoSEQ service, the amplicons were sequenced on an Illumina platform. Corrections for primer bias and sequencing errors followed previously described methods, while TCRAD and TCRB definitions were based on the IMGT database. Analysis of the repertoires was done with immunoSEQ Analyzer 3.0 and VDJTools and included basic statistics, V/J segment usage, diversity estimates, rarefaction and pairwise overlap. Diversity was estimated with Chao1, ChaoE, Efron-Thisted, Shannon and inverse Simpson indices, and also on datasets down-sampled to the smallest sample. Repertoire overlap was assessed by strict matching of CDR3 nucleotide sequence, V gene and J gene, and clustering was done by Jaccard-based multidimensional scaling. On average, roughly 740,000 unique TCRB clonotypes were obtained from thymus samples, compared with approximately 84,000 from blood samples.

The chain couples TRBV5-4 to TRBJ1-2; TRBD1 might be the D gene, on 5 matching bases. This TCR derives from a boy less than two years old with a congenital heart defect. Donor details come from another sample of the same person, matched by shared clones. Sample: thymocytes. The encoded CDR3 is CASSLESTVIYGYTF. At the DNA level, the sequence is TGTGCCAGCAGCTTGGAGTCGACAGTGATCTATGGCTACACCTTC.